The rows below give T cell receptor beta chains drawn from one sample of a study of regulatory T cells in long-lasting Graves disease. From the multiplex PCR reads, TCRdb called clonotypes with MiXCR, one entry per CDR3 protein. The sample includes roughly 400,000 distinct CDR3 sequences, around 23% of them seen just once. Source: peripheral blood mononuclear cells (PBMCs), taken when the disease was refractory, from a patient treated with antithyroid drugs. The receptors here all came from a female donor with Graves disease. CDR3s include the opening cysteine and the closing phenylalanine or tryptophan. Clone sizes are given selectively: once, few, many, or a class where the clone is expanded.

v_call clone_size cdr3_aa
TRBV6-1 - CASSEQADNQPQHF
TRBV2 many CARRPSGANVLTF
TRBV20-1 - CSARKTQRTYGYTF
TRBV2 many CASSKGQEDSTEAFF
TRBV7-9 - CASSLGTGGNQETQYF
TRBV27 few CASRSHHF
TRBV29-1 - CSVIAGEQYF
TRBV28 many CASSNRGGDAEAFF
TRBV6-9 many CASSSGTSGGRGETQYF
TRBV5-1 many CASGPDRAVSYEQYF
TRBV4-1 - CASSAVPVSGNTIYF
TRBV28 few CASSLPGQGGKQFF
TRBV7-8 few CASSLGVTPRTEAFF
TRBV7-9 many CASSPGTSGATYEQYF
TRBV5-1 many CASSLDRGDGYTF
TRBV9 few CASSVDGGDYEQYF
TRBV12-3/TRBV12-4 many CASSFGGVLYEQYF
TRBV7-9 - CASSLVTTFQETQYF
TRBV28 many CASSFNSSSWETQYF
TRBV5-1 - CASSLEGQLSGNTIYF
TRBV7-7 - CASSPTSGRAGGETQYF
TRBV2 once CASSEAGAGRENNEQFF
TRBV28 many CASSLLAGPSYEQYF
TRBV14 few CASSDRNANTGELFF
TRBV20-1 few CSARDSGQPQHF
TRBV7-3 few CASSFRGFSDTQYF
TRBV15 - CATTAGAETQYF
TRBV6-4 - CASITPQRRGNSPLHF
TRBV28 many CASTSGPYEQYF
TRBV20-1 many CSARSRDRGWQETQYF
TRBV2 many CASSAGTFNSPLHF
TRBV2 few CASSSGTTNSGNTIYF
TRBV27 many CASSLSPGQRRYEQYF
TRBV19 few CASSLYRDSRDEQYF
TRBV7-6 many CASSLNTWGTGELFF
TRBV2 - CASTDRAGDTQYF
TRBV6-1 few CASSERAEQYF
TRBV5-6 - CASSPVGTGSYEQYF
TRBV7-9 many CASSPGRGPQQQYF
TRBV7-2 few CASSHVGLEQYF
TRBV28 few CASIKTSNNEQFF
TRBV5-1 - CASSLVGEVETQYF
TRBV20-1 many CSARDPWTGDSGYTF
TRBV28 many CASSPGVAGPYEQYF
TRBV18 - CASSPPSGGGYNEQFF
TRBV20-1 - CSARDGQVGNQPQHF
TRBV28 many CASTNTGAERYGYTF
TRBV10-1 - CASSVQGPGDEQYF
TRBV6-1 - CAAKAAELYEQYF
TRBV6-1 many CASSERQGVYEQYF
TRBV11-2 many CASSPPGTLETQYF
TRBV6-1 - CASSEQGRPEAFF
TRBV19 many CASSPDRTRQLFF
TRBV5-1 - CASSLRGQTYEQHF
TRBV28 many CASSSAGVSSPLHF
TRBV7-2 many CASRPGANYGYTF
TRBV11-2 - CASSLERGAGGNTGELFF
TRBV19 - CASNSLAANNEQFF